Listed below are T cell receptor beta chains from one sample, sequenced in a study of chemoradiotherapy in HPV16-positive cancers. TCRdb's table, derived via immunoSEQ multiplex PCR, lists solely in-frame clones and lacks some. The data contain under 40,000 clones, approximately 90% of them singletons. This specimen was blood, taken from a patient who underwent chemoradiotherapy. These receptors were taken from a human donor with HPV-associated anogenital cancer. Both conserved end residues are trimmed from each CDR3. Each record gives: V gene, clone size, J gene, CDR3 protein. Some rows mark clone size as missing; the rest say once, few, many or name a class of expanded clone.

>TRBV5-1|-|TRBJ2-3
ASSLGGTGTDTQY
>TRBV6-4|-|TRBJ2-6
ASSEGSSGANVLT
>TRBV5-4|-|TRBJ1-2
ASTLDRESYGYT
>TRBV5-4|-|TRBJ2-1
ASSLSRGGYNEQF
>TRBV27|once|TRBJ2-1
ASTGGVLYNEQF
>TRBV18|-|TRBJ2-7
ASSPTGQGWEQY
>TRBV5-6|-|TRBJ1-1
ASSLQGPNTEAF
>TRBV19|-|TRBJ2-6
ASTPGGAGANVLT
>TRBV4-3|-|TRBJ2-5
ASSQLGTSGGETQY
>TRBV5-5|-|TRBJ2-5
ASSSGRYQETQY
>TRBV5-1|-|TRBJ1-5
ASSPTGDQPQH
>TRBV4-3|-|TRBJ2-2
ASSRGLNTGELF
>TRBV4-1|-|TRBJ2-1
ASSQPTESSYNEQF
>TRBV4-3|-|TRBJ2-7
ASSQHLGGSGSNSEQY
>TRBV5-1|-|TRBJ1-1
ASRKQGQGANTEAF
>TRBV6-5|-|TRBJ1-1
ASNPDRGHTEAF
>TRBV2|-|TRBJ1-6
ASTGQPNSPLH
>TRBV14|-|TRBJ2-3
ASSQDRFGRKRTDTQY
>TRBV5-6|-|TRBJ2-7
ASSLGLAAPLSYEQY
>TRBV18|-|TRBJ1-2
ASSPGTGRANYGYT
>TRBV5-6|-|TRBJ1-1
ASSFPGHLRPEAF
>TRBV5-1|-|TRBJ1-4
ASSLVGSSGEKLF
>TRBV19|few|TRBJ1-1
ASSIETVNTEAF
>TRBV19|-|TRBJ2-7
ATRRTASYEQY
>TRBV6-5|-|TRBJ2-1
ASTDRGNEQF
>TRBV6-5|-|TRBJ2-7
ASSSRYPYEQY
>TRBV12-5|-|TRBJ1-3
ASGLSQGGGNTIY
>TRBV7-2|-|TRBJ2-5
ASSLVQETQY
>TRBV5-1|-|TRBJ1-3
ASSSAQGAGNTIY
>TRBV5-4|-|TRBJ2-3
ASTSPSGRRDTQY
>TRBV30|-|TRBJ1-5
AWSTSTGGVLRQPQH
>TRBV7-8|-|TRBJ2-2
ASSSDRVGGELF
>TRBV7-7|-|TRBJ2-3
ASSPGGAGGDTQY
>TRBV27|once|TRBJ2-3
ASSRDTRSTDTQY
>TRBV7-2|once|TRBJ2-7
ASSNTAYEQY
>TRBV5-4|-|TRBJ2-3
ASSLDRGTDTQY
>TRBV9|-|TRBJ1-6
ASSAGGGSRSPLH
>TRBV30|-|TRBJ1-2
AWTTGGYNYGYT
>TRBV4-1|-|TRBJ2-7
ASSQDGAPGQGAREQY
>TRBV5-1|-|TRBJ2-7
ASSIQGSQYEQY
>TRBV30|-|TRBJ2-3
AWSNRGGTDTQY
>TRBV9|-|TRBJ1-2
ASSDYALYGYT
>TRBV4-1|-|TRBJ2-3
ASSRGLAGGPSTDTQY
>TRBV9|-|TRBJ1-1
ASSVVGGFMNTEAF
>TRBV9|few|TRBJ2-7
ASSYNDLAGGEEQY
>TRBV7-9|-|TRBJ1-2
ASSSSTFLDGYT
>TRBV27|-|TRBJ2-7
ASSSAPESYEQY
>TRBV7-2|-|TRBJ2-2
ASSLVETGELF
>TRBV18|-|TRBJ1-2
ASSPDGYGYT
>TRBV25-1|-|TRBJ1-1
ASSDSRASDTEAF
>TRBV4-3|-|TRBJ2-7
ASSQGASGVDEQY
>TRBV19|-|TRBJ1-2
ASSERQGRMVGYT